These 9 T cell receptor beta chains were sequenced from one sample in a study of T cells in Graves' hyperthyroidism and ophthalmopathy. Amplification targeted TCR beta CDR3 regions from RNA transcripts. With the HTBI primer set, the TCR CDR3 went through a first round of RT-PCR. TCRdb itself ran the multiplex PCR reads through MiXCR, one entry per CDR3 protein. The sample has approximately 370,000 distinct CDR3 sequences; about 15% are singletons. Sequencing used blood. Receptors originate from a woman under 40 with Graves' hyperthyroidism.

This clonotype showed up just a few times. The chain's CDR3 is CSARDGGSGYTF. The CDR3 coding sequence is TGCAGTGCTAGAGACGGGGGTTCAGGCTACACCTTC. This rearrangement joins TRBV20-1 to TRBJ1-2; tentative D call: TRBD1 (5 bases). Germline values: CDR1 DFQATT, CDR2 SNEGSKA (reference sequence). There are 12 residues in the CDR3. V was shortened by 0 bases and J by 8 bases, with 10 bases between the two germline ends.

This chain links TRBV7-2 with TRBJ1-6; perhaps TRBD1 as D (6 bases). CDR1 SGHTA and CDR2 FQGNSA come from the germline V gene. The CDR3 is 15 amino acids. Between the trimmed V and J ends, which lost 8 bases and 0 bases, there was a span of 11 bases. Written as DNA, the CDR3 is TGTGCCAGCCGGCTGGACAGCTCCTATAATTCACCCCTCCACTTT. Its translation is CASRLDSSYNSPLHF.

CDR3 DNA sequence: TGTGCCAGCAGTATGAGAGGACTAGCGGGAGATTATTTCGGATCCTACAATGAGCAGTTCTTC. Protein sequence: CASSMRGLAGDYFGSYNEQFF. This chain joins TRBV27 and TRBJ2-1, with 13 nucleotides matching TRBD2. CDR3 length equals 21 residues. The V segment lost 5 bases and the J segment 1 base; nucleotides outside the gene matches: 17. CDR1 and CDR2 from the germline V gene are MNHEY and SMNVEV (reference sequence).

The rearrangement joins TRBV19 to TRBJ1-2; 9 nucleotides align to TRBD1. Germline V gene data show CDR1 as LNHDA and CDR2 as SQIVND (reference sequence). CDR3 length: 15 residues. The V segment lost 4 bases and the J segment 8 bases; nucleotides outside the gene matches: 11. The CDR3: CASSTPGQGSRGYTF. In nucleotides, the CDR3 is TGTGCCAGTAGTACGCCGGGACAGGGCTCCAGGGGCTACACCTTC.

This clonotype has only one observation. The chain is built from TRBV27 and TRBJ2-5, with TRBD1 matching 8 bases. This CDR3 is 12 amino acids long. Germline V CDR1 and CDR2: MNHEY, SMNVEV (reference sequence). The J segment lost 4 bases and the V segment lost 10 bases, leaving 5 bases of the junction unmatched. The CDR3 DNA is TGTGCCACCCTCGACAGGGGAGAGACCCAGTACTTC. It yields the protein CATLDRGETQYF.

The chain recombines TRBV16 with TRBJ1-5, with TRBD1 matching 7 bases. V dropped 4 bases and J dropped 2; count of bases not matched to a gene: 5. CDR3 length: 15 residues. Germline-derived CDR1 and CDR2 are KGHSY and FQNENV. CDR3 loop: CASSPPDRGNQPQHF. In DNA form, the CDR3 reads TGTGCCAGCAGCCCCCCCGACAGGGGCAATCAGCCCCAGCATTTT.

This clonotype came up a few times. This rearrangement joins TRBV20-1 to TRBJ1-3, with TRBD1 as a possible D gene (5 bases). The CDR3 has 16 amino acids. CDR1 and CDR2 (germline): DFQATT, SNEGSKA (reference sequence). Deletions cut 0 bases from V and 7 bases from J, with 19 bases between. The CDR3: CSARESGGTGTNTIYF. For the CDR3, the DNA is TGCAGTGCTAGAGAGAGTGGGGGGACGGGGACGAACACCATATATTTT.

This clonotype showed up many times. V and J are TRBV29-1 and TRBJ2-3; 8 bases are shared with TRBD1. CDR1 is SQVTM, CDR2 ANQGSEA, per germline. Losses at the gene ends were 1 base for V and 4 bases for J; bases not matched to a gene: 7. The CDR3 contains 15 residues. CDR3 bases: TGCAGCGTTGAAGCTAGACAGGGGCATCCAGATACGCAGTATTTT. Translating it yields CSVEARQGHPDTQYF.

The rearrangement joins TRBV5-6 to TRBJ2-5, with TRBD1 identical over 7 bases. The CDR3 has 15 amino acids. Germline CDR1 is SGHDT and CDR2 is YYEEEE. V lost 4 bases to trimming and J lost 2 bases; unmatched junction nucleotides: 8. The CDR3 loop reads CASSPGQSPQETQYF. DNA for the CDR3: TGTGCCAGCAGCCCGGGACAGTCACCGCAAGAGACCCAGTACTTC. Complete variable domain (other parts from reference TRBV5-6 and TRBJ2-5): DAGVTQSPTHLIKTRGQQVTLRCSPKSGHDTVSWYQQALGQGPQFIFQYYEEEERQRGNFPDRFSGHQFPNYSSELNVNALLLGDSALYLCASSPGQSPQETQYFGPGTRLLVL.